This is a list of T cell receptor beta chains from one sample in a study of T cell responses to AZD1222 COVID-19 vaccine. The protocol was immunoSEQ multiplex PCR, while the TCRdb copy is restricted to in-frame clones and leaves out a portion. The data hold 75,000 to 95,000 clones, with 90% observed a single time. The sample consisted of peripheral blood, taken on day 0 of AZD1222 vaccination. These receptors came from an adult in good health. The CDR3 runs from the conserved cysteine through the conserved F or W. Fields, in order: CDR3 length, J gene, V gene, clone size, D gene, CDR3 DNA, CDR3 protein. A D gene is named only where the DNA matches it firmly. The listing skips clone size in some rows; elsewhere it reads once, few, many or a size class.

cdr3_length: 13; j_call: TRBJ2-7; v_call: TRBV2; clone_size: .; d_call: .; cdr3_nt: TGTGCCAGCAAAAAAGGGGGCTCCTACGAGCAGTACTTC; cdr3_aa: CASKKGGSYEQYF
cdr3_length: 11; j_call: TRBJ2-7; v_call: TRBV12-3/TRBV12-4; clone_size: .; d_call: .; cdr3_nt: TGTGCCAGCAGTTTAGTTGGCGAGCAGTACTTC; cdr3_aa: CASSLVGEQYF
cdr3_length: 12; j_call: TRBJ1-6; v_call: TRBV6-2/TRBV6-3; clone_size: few; d_call: .; cdr3_nt: TGTGCCAGCAGCGCCGGAGGGTCACCCCTCCACTTT; cdr3_aa: CASSAGGSPLHF
cdr3_length: 15; j_call: TRBJ2-7; v_call: TRBV6-6; clone_size: .; d_call: .; cdr3_nt: TGTGCCAGCAGACCAATCGGGACCCCTTCCGACGAGCAGTACTTC; cdr3_aa: CASRPIGTPSDEQYF
cdr3_length: 13; j_call: TRBJ1-1; v_call: TRBV10-3; clone_size: .; d_call: .; cdr3_nt: TGTGCCATCTTAAACGACGGCGAGCAAATAGCTTTCTTT; cdr3_aa: CAILNDGEQIAFF
cdr3_length: 13; j_call: TRBJ1-2; v_call: TRBV25-1; clone_size: .; d_call: .; cdr3_nt: TGTGCCAGCCTTGCGGACGGGAACTATGGCTACACCTTC; cdr3_aa: CASLADGNYGYTF
cdr3_length: 15; j_call: TRBJ1-1; v_call: TRBV7-8; clone_size: .; d_call: .; cdr3_nt: TGTGCCAGCAGCCGGATTTGGGGAGGGTACACTGAAGCTTTCTTT; cdr3_aa: CASSRIWGGYTEAFF
cdr3_length: 15; j_call: TRBJ2-3; v_call: TRBV3-1/TRBV3-2; clone_size: .; d_call: .; cdr3_nt: TGTGCCAGCAGCCAAAACAGGGGAGGTACAGATACGCAGTATTTT; cdr3_aa: CASSQNRGGTDTQYF
cdr3_length: 13; j_call: TRBJ2-1; v_call: TRBV12-3/TRBV12-4; clone_size: .; d_call: TRBD1; cdr3_nt: TGTGCCAGCAGATATCAACAGGGGGATGAGCAGTTCTTC; cdr3_aa: CASRYQQGDEQFF
cdr3_length: 14; j_call: TRBJ1-2; v_call: TRBV6-5; clone_size: .; d_call: .; cdr3_nt: TGTGCCAGCAGCAACTCGGGAGTTAACTATGGCTACACCTTC; cdr3_aa: CASSNSGVNYGYTF
cdr3_length: 15; j_call: TRBJ2-7; v_call: TRBV7-9; clone_size: .; d_call: TRBD2; cdr3_nt: TGTGCCAGCAGCTCGACTAGCGGGGGGGCCCACGAGCAGTACTTC; cdr3_aa: CASSSTSGGAHEQYF
cdr3_length: 15; j_call: TRBJ1-1; v_call: TRBV6-1; clone_size: .; d_call: .; cdr3_nt: TGTGCCAGCAGTGAAGGGAAATATAGCAACACTGAAGCTTTCTTT; cdr3_aa: CASSEGKYSNTEAFF
cdr3_length: 15; j_call: TRBJ1-6; v_call: TRBV7-9; clone_size: .; d_call: .; cdr3_nt: TGTGCCAGCAGCCAGAGGGACGGGGTGGATTCACCCCTCCACTTT; cdr3_aa: CASSQRDGVDSPLHF
cdr3_length: 15; j_call: TRBJ2-3; v_call: TRBV5-1; clone_size: .; d_call: TRBD2; cdr3_nt: TGCGCCAGCAGCTTCAGGGAGGGAGCCACAGATACGCAGTATTTT; cdr3_aa: CASSFREGATDTQYF
cdr3_length: 14; j_call: TRBJ2-5; v_call: TRBV7-9; clone_size: .; d_call: .; cdr3_nt: TGTGCCAGCAGCTTCCAAGGGGCTAAAGAGACCCAGTACTTC; cdr3_aa: CASSFQGAKETQYF
cdr3_length: 13; j_call: TRBJ1-5; v_call: TRBV28; clone_size: .; d_call: TRBD1; cdr3_nt: TGTGCCACTTTACAGGGGGCGGGTCAGCCCCAGCATTTT; cdr3_aa: CATLQGAGQPQHF
cdr3_length: 13; j_call: TRBJ2-1; v_call: TRBV25-1; clone_size: .; d_call: TRBD1; cdr3_nt: TGTGCCACATACCGGGACAGGAACAATGAGCAGTTCTTC; cdr3_aa: CATYRDRNNEQFF
cdr3_length: 14; j_call: TRBJ1-6; v_call: TRBV19; clone_size: .; d_call: TRBD1; cdr3_nt: TGTGCCAGTACCCAGGGGGCGAGGAATTCACCCCTCCACTTT; cdr3_aa: CASTQGARNSPLHF
cdr3_length: 17; j_call: TRBJ1-1; v_call: TRBV4-2; clone_size: .; d_call: .; cdr3_nt: TGTGCCAGCAGCCAAGGAGAAGGAGGGGCGCTGAGAACTGAAGCTTTCTTT; cdr3_aa: CASSQGEGGALRTEAFF
cdr3_length: 15; j_call: TRBJ1-6; v_call: TRBV5-1; clone_size: .; d_call: .; cdr3_nt: TGCGCCAGCAGCTTGGTACCAGACTATAATTCACCCCTCCACTTT; cdr3_aa: CASSLVPDYNSPLHF
cdr3_length: 14; j_call: TRBJ1-1; v_call: TRBV5-1; clone_size: .; d_call: TRBD1; cdr3_nt: TGCGCCAGCAGCTTCGACACAGGGGGCACTGAAGCTTTCTTT; cdr3_aa: CASSFDTGGTEAFF
cdr3_length: 15; j_call: TRBJ2-1; v_call: TRBV30; clone_size: .; d_call: TRBD2; cdr3_nt: TGTGCCTGGAGTGTAGGGCTAGCGGGCTACAATGAGCAGTTCTTC; cdr3_aa: CAWSVGLAGYNEQFF
cdr3_length: 16; j_call: TRBJ2-1; v_call: TRBV10-3; clone_size: .; d_call: .; cdr3_nt: TGTGCCATCAGTTCAAAGAGGGAAGTTGAATACAATGAGCAGTTCTTC; cdr3_aa: CAISSKREVEYNEQFF
cdr3_length: 16; j_call: TRBJ1-3; v_call: TRBV7-6; clone_size: .; d_call: .; cdr3_nt: TGTGCCAGCAGCCCGAGGGGGGGATACTCTGGAAACACCATATATTTT; cdr3_aa: CASSPRGGYSGNTIYF
cdr3_length: 15; j_call: TRBJ2-1; v_call: TRBV5-6; clone_size: few; d_call: .; cdr3_nt: TGTGCCAGCAGCTTGGCTACGGGAGAGGACGATGAGCAGTTCTTC; cdr3_aa: CASSLATGEDDEQFF